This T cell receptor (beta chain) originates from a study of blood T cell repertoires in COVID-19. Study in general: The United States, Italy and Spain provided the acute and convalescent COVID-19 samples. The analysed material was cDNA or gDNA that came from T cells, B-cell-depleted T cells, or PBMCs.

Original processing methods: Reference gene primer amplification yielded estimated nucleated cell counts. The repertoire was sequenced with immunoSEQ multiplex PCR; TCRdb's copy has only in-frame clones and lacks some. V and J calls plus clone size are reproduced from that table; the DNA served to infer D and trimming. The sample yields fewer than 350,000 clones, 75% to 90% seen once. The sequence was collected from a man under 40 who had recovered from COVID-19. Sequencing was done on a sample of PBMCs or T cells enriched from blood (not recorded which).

CDR3 region: CASSNSPPSSYEQYF. The CDR3, as DNA: TGTGCCAGCAGTAACAGCCCCCCGAGCTCCTACGAGCAGTACTTC. The chain employs TRBV6-5 and TRBJ2-7, with D unclear. The germline V gene has CDR1 MNHEY and CDR2 SVGAGI. The CDR3 is 15 residues long. Deletions cut 5 bases from V and 0 bases from J, with 14 bases between.